This T cell receptor (beta chain) was found in a study of shared clonotypes between healthy human individuals. The repertoire was sequenced with immunoSEQ multiplex PCR; TCRdb's copy has only in-frame clones and lacks some. This table holds roughly 480,000 clones, less than 80% found once. Material for sequencing was PBMCs. The receptor was derived from a woman between 35 and 50 years old in good health. Some clones in this sample may be carry-over from other donors' samples.

This CDR3 reads CASSLGSGTEAFF. For the CDR3, the DNA is TGTGCCAGCAGCCTCGGGTCCGGCACTGAAGCTTTCTTT. The chain recombines TRBV6-1 with TRBJ1-1; D gene uncertain. CDR3 length equals 13 residues. The ends were cut back, 6 bases at V and 4 bases at J, with 12 bases in the middle. CDR1 is MNHNS, CDR2 SASEGT, per germline.